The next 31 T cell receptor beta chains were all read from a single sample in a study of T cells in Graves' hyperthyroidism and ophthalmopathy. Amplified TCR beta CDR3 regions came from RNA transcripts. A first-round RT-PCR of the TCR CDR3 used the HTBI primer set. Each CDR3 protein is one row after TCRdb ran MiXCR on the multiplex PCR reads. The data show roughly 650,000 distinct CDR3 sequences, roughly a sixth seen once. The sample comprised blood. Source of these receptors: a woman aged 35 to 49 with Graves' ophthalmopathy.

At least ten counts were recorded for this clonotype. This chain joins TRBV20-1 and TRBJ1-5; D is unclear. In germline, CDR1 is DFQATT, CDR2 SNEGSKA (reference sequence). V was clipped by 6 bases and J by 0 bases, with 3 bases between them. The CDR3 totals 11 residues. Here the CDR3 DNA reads TGCAGTGCGGGTAGCAATCAGCCCCAGCATTTT. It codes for CSAGSNQPQHF.

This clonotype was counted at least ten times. CDR3 in DNA: TGTGCCAGCAGTCTTCAGGGCGGCGGTACGCAGTATTTT. This encodes CASSLQGGGTQYF. V gene TRBV14 combines with J gene TRBJ2-3; perhaps TRBD1 as D (5 bases). Trimming pared 6 bases from V and 8 bases from J, leaving 15 bases between. CDR3 length equals 13 residues. Germline V CDR1 and CDR2: SGHDN, FVKESK.

CDR3 amino acids: CASSSTPGTGKDTQYF. Written as DNA, the CDR3 is TGTGCCAGCAGCTCGACACCCGGGACAGGGAAAGATACGCAGTATTTT. The rearrangement links TRBV5-5 to TRBJ2-3, with TRBD1 matching over 9 bases. CDR3 length equals 16 residues. In germline, CDR1 is SGHKS, CDR2 YYEKEE (reference sequence). The ends lost 3 bases at V and 5 bases at J; junction bases unmatched: 10.

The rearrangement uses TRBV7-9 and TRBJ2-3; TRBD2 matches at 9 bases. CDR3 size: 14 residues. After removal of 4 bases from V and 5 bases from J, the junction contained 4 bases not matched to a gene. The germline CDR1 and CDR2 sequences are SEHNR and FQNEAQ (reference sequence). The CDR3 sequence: CASSWGLAGDTQYF. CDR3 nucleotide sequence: TGTGCCAGCAGCTGGGGACTAGCAGGAGATACGCAGTATTTT.

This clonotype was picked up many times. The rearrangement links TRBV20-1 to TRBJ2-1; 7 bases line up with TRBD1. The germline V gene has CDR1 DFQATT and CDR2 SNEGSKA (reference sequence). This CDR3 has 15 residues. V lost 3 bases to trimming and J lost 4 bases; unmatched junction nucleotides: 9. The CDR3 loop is CSASMKGGQYNEQFF. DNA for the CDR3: TGCAGTGCTAGTATGAAAGGGGGCCAGTACAATGAGCAGTTCTTC.

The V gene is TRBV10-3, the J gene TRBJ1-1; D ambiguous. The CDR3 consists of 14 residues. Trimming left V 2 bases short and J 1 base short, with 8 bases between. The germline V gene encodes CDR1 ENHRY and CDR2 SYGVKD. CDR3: CAISETVRNTEAFF. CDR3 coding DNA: TGTGCCATCAGTGAGACAGTTCGGAACACTGAAGCTTTCTTT.

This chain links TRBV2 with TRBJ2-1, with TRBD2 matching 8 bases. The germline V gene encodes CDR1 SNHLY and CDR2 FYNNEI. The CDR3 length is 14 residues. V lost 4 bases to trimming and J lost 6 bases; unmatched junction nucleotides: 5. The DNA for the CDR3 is TGTGCCAGCAGTGCCGGGACTAGTCCCAATGAGCAGTTCTTC. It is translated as CASSAGTSPNEQFF.

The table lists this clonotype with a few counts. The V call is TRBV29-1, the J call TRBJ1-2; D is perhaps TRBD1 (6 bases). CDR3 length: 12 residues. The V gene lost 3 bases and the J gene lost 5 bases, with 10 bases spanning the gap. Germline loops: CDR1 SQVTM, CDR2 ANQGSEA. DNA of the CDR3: TGCAGCGTTGATCGGCAGGGGTATGGCTACACCTTC. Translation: CSVDRQGYGYTF. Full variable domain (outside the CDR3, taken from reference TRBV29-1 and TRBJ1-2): SAVISQKPSRDICQRGTSLTIQCQVDSQVTMMFWYRQQPGQSLTLIATANQGSEATYESGFVIDKFPISRPNLTFSTLTVSNMSPEDSSIYLCSVDRQGYGYTFGSGTRLTVV.

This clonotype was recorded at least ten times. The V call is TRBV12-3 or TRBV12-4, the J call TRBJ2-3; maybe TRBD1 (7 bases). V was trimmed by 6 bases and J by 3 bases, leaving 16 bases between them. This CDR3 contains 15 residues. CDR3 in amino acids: CASSNRQGGTDTQYF. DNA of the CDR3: TGTGCCAGCAGCAATAGACAGGGAGGTACAGATACGCAGTATTTT.

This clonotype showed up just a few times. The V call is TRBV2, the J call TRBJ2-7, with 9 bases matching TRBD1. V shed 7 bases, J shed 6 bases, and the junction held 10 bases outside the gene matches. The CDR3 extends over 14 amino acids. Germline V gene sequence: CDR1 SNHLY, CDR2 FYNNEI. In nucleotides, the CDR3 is TGTGCCAGCACCGAGGGGACAGGGTCTTTCGAGCAGTACTTC. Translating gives CASTEGTGSFEQYF.

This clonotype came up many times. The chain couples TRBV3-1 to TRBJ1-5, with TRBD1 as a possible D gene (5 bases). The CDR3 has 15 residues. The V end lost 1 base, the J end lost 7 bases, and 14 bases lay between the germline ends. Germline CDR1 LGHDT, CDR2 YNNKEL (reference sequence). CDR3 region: CASSQGPGGIQPQHF. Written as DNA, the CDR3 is TGTGCCAGCAGCCAAGGCCCGGGGGGTATCCAGCCCCAGCATTTT.

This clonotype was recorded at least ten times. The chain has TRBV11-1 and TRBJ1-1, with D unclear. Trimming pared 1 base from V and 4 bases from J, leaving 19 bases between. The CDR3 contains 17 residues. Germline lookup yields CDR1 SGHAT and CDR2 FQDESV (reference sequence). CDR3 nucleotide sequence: TGTGCCAGCAGCTTAGGATGTGATGCCGGGCAATGCACTGAAGCTTTCTTT. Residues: CASSLGCDAGQCTEAFF.

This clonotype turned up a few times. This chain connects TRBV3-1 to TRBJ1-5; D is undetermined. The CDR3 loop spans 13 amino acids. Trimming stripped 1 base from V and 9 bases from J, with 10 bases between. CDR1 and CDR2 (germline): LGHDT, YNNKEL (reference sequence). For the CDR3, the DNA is TGTGCCAGCAGCCAAGTGGAGGAAGGGCCCCAGCATTTT. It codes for CASSQVEEGPQHF. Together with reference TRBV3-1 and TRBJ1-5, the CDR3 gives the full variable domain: DTAVSQTPKYLVTQMGNDKSIKCEQNLGHDTMYWYKQDSKKFLKIMFSYNNKELIINETVPNRFSPKSPDKAHLNLHINSLELGDSAVYFCASSQVEEGPQHFGDGTRLSIL.

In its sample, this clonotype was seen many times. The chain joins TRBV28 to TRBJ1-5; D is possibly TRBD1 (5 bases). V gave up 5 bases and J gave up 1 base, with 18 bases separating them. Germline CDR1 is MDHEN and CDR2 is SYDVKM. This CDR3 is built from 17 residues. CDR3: CASSKTTGTGSNQPQHF. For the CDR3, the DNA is TGTGCCAGCAGTAAAACTACCGGGACCGGCAGCAATCAGCCCCAGCATTTT.

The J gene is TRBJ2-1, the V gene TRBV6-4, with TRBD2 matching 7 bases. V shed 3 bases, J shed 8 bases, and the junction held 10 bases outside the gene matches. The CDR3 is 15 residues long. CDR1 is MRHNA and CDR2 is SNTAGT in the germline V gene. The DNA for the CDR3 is TGTGCCAGCAGTGAGGGCGGCGGGGGTCTAGATGAGCAGTTCTTC. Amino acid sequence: CASSEGGGGLDEQFF.

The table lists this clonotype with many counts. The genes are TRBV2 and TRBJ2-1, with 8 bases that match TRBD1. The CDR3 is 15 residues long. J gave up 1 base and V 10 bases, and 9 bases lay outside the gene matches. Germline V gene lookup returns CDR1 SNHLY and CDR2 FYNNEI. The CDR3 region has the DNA TGTGCCACCTCCGGGACAGGTCGGTCCTACAATGAGCAGTTCTTC. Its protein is CATSGTGRSYNEQFF. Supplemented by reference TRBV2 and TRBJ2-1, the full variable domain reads EPEVTQTPSHQVTQMGQEVILRCVPISNHLYFYWYRQILGQKVEFLVSFYNNEISEKSEIFDDQFSVERPDGSNFTLKIRSTKLEDSAMYFCATSGTGRSYNEQFFGPGTRLTVL.

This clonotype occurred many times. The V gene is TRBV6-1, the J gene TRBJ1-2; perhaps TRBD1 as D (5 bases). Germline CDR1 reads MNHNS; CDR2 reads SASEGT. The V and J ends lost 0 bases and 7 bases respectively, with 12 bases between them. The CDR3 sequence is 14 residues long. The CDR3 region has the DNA TGTGCCAGCAGTGAAGCGCGGGGGTTTTTTGGCTACACCTTC. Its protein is CASSEARGFFGYTF.

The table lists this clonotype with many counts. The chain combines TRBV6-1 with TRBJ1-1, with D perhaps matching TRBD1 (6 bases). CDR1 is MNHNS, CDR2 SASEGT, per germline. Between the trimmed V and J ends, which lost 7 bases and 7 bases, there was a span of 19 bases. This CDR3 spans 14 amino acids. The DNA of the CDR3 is TGTGCCAGCAATAAAGGACAGACCCAAAATGAAGCTTTCTTT. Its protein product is CASNKGQTQNEAFF.

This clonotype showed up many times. The CDR3 is CASTLTGFTEAFF. In nucleotides, the CDR3 is TGTGCCAGCACCTTAACAGGGTTCACTGAAGCTTTCTTT. This chain uses TRBV12-3 or TRBV12-4 with TRBJ1-1; D is perhaps TRBD1 (6 bases). CDR3 length equals 13 residues. The germline V and J ends were trimmed by 7 bases and 4 bases, with 13 bases remaining between them.

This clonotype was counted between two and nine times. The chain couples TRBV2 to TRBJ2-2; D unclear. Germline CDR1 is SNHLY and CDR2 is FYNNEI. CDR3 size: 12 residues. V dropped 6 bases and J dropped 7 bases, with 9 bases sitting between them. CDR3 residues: CASSGTNGELFF. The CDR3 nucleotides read TGTGCCAGCAGCGGTACCAACGGGGAGCTGTTTTTT.

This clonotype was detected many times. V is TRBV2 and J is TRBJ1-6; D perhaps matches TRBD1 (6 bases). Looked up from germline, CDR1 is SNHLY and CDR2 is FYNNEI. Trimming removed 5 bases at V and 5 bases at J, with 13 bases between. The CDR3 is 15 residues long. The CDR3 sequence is CASSQGNPNNSPLHF. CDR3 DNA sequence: TGTGCCAGCAGTCAGGGGAATCCGAATAATTCACCCCTCCACTTT. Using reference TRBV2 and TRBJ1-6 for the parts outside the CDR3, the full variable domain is EPEVTQTPSHQVTQMGQEVILRCVPISNHLYFYWYRQILGQKVEFLVSFYNNEISEKSEIFDDQFSVERPDGSNFTLKIRSTKLEDSAMYFCASSQGNPNNSPLHFGNGTRLTVT.

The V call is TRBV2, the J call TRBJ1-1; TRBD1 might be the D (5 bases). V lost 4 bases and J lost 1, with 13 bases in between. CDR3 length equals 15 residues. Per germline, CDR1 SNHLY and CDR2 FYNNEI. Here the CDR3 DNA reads TGTGCCAGCAGTGTTCAGGGATGGAGGAACACTGAAGCTTTCTTT. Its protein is CASSVQGWRNTEAFF.

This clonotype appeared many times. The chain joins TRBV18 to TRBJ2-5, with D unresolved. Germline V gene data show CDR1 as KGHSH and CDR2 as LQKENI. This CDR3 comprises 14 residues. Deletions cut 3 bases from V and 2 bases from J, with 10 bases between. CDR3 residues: CASSPNVDQETQYF. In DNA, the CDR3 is TGTGCCAGCTCACCTAATGTGGATCAAGAGACCCAGTACTTC.

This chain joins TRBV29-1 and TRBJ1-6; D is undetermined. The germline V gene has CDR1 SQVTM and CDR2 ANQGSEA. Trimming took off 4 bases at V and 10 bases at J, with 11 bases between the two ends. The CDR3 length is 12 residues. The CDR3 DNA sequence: TGCAGCGTTGTGGGAGGGCCCTCACCCCTCCACTTT. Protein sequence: CSVVGGPSPLHF. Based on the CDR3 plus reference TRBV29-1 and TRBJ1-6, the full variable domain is SAVISQKPSRDICQRGTSLTIQCQVDSQVTMMFWYRQQPGQSLTLIATANQGSEATYESGFVIDKFPISRPNLTFSTLTVSNMSPEDSSIYLCSVVGGPSPLHFGNGTRLTVT.

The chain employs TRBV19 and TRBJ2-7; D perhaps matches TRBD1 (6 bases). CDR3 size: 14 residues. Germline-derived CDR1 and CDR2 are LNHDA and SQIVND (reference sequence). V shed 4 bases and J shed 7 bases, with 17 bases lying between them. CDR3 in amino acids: CASSTRTDAEEQYF. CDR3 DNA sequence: TGTGCCAGTAGTACCCGGACAGATGCTGAAGAGCAGTACTTC.

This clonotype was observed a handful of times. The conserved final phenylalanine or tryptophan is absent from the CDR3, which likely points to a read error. The DNA of the CDR3 is TGTGCCAGCAGCTTATCACTGAACTATGGCTACACCTCC. Amino acids: CASSLSLNYGYTS. This chain connects TRBV7-9 to TRBJ1-2; D is unresolved. From germline, CDR1 is SEHNR and CDR2 FQNEAQ (reference sequence). The V and J ends lost 2 bases and 2 bases respectively, with 6 bases between them. The CDR3 is 13 residues long.

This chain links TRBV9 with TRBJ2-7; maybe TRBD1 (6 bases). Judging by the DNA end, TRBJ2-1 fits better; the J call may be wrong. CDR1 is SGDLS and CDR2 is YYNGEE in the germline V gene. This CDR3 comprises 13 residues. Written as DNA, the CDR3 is TGTGCCAGCAGCACCAACACAGGGAACGAGCAGTTCTTC. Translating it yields CASSTNTGNEQFF.

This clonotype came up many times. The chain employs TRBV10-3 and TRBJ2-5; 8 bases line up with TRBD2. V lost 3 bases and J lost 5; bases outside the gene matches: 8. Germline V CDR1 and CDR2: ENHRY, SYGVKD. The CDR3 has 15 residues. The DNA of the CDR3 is TGTGCCATCAGTGATCCCACTAGCGGTGGGGAGACCCAGTACTTC. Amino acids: CAISDPTSGGETQYF.

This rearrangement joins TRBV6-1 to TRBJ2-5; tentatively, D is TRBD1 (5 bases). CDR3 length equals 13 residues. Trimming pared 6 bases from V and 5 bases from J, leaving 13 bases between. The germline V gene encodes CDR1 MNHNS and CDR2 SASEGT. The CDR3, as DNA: TGTGCCAGCAGACAGGCAACCTGGGAGACCCAGTACTTC. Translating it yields CASRQATWETQYF.

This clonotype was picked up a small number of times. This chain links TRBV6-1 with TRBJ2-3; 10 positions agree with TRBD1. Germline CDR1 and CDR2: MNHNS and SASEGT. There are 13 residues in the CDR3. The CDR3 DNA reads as TGTGCGTGGGGGACAGGGGACACAGATACGCAGTATTTT. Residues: CAWGTGDTDTQYF.

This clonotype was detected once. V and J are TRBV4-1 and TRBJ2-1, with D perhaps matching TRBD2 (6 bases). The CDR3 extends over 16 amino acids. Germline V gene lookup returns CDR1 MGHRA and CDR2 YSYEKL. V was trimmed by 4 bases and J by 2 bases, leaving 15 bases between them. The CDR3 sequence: CASSRGTDQAYNEQFF. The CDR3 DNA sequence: TGCGCCAGCAGCCGCGGGACGGACCAAGCCTACAATGAGCAGTTCTTC.